This T cell receptor beta chain emerged from a study of glioma-infiltrating T cells after dendritic cell vaccination. Looking at the study overall: Samples are from glioblastoma patients in Phase I and II dendritic cell vaccine trials.

Germline CDR1 is SGHNT and CDR2 is YENEEA. Trimming took 5 bases from V and 7 from J, leaving 12 bases between them. CDR3 length: 13 amino acids. The repertoire was sequenced with immunoSEQ multiplex PCR; TCRdb's copy has only in-frame clones and lacks some. The profile shows under 100,000 clones, around 85% of them singletons. The rearrangement joins TRBV11-3 to TRBJ2-1, with D perhaps matching TRBD2 (6 bases). The clonotype originates from a human donor with glioblastoma. The starting material was blood, obtained before dendritic cell vaccination. The CDR3 region is CASSAGGGNEQFF. In nucleotides, the CDR3 is TGTGCCAGCAGCGCCGGTGGAGGGAATGAGCAGTTCTTC.